This TCR beta chain derives from a study of blood T cells in healthy people across ages. Each of the donors had approximately 10 milliliters of peripheral blood drawn into EDTA-treated Vacutainer tubes. A J-beta primer mix and a sample-barcoded 5' primer were used in a second PCR of roughly 7 to 12 cycles. Via MiXCR, TCRdb re-called the 5' RACE reads, giving one row per CDR3 protein. The sample lists 1.5 million to 2 million distinct CDR3 sequences, 30% to 40% seen once, with about 11% in the top ten. Study findings and constraints: Older age went with lower TCR beta diversity per million T cells, in a roughly linear way. Unsorted PBMCs prevented conclusive naive versus antigen-experienced comparison.

The CDR3 spans 14 residues. Germline CDR1 reads KGHSH; CDR2 reads LQKENI. The V gene end was trimmed by 6 bases and the J gene end by 8 bases; junction bases not matched to a gene: 8. This clonotype has more than one count but fewer than ten. The antigen is undetermined. Material: blood. The chain links TRBV18 to TRBJ2-1, with 9 bases that match TRBD1. The clonotype comes from a woman aged 25 to 39 in good health. CDR3 residues: CASSPRTGEDEQFF. The DNA of the CDR3 is TGTGCCAGCTCGCCTCGGACAGGGGAGGATGAGCAGTTCTTC.